These 13 T cell receptor beta chains were sequenced from one sample in a study of shared T cell receptors in the human thymus. Clones were read by immunoSEQ multiplex PCR, and TCRdb kept only the in-frame ones, dropping some. The table lists about 710,000 clones, more than 75% of them singletons. The data also belong to a second study, concerning human thymus T cells.

Sequencing input: thymocytes. The receptors were gathered from a boy less than two years old with a congenital heart defect.

The chain combines TRBV15 with TRBJ2-4, with 9 bases matching TRBD1. Germline V CDR1 and CDR2: LNHNV, YYDKDF (reference sequence). The CDR3 runs 18 residues. J lost 2 bases, V lost 0 bases, and 8 bases had no gene match. The CDR3 protein is CATSRDMRDRVSKNIQYF. CDR3 bases: TGTGCCACCAGCAGAGATATGCGGGACAGGGTTTCCAAAAACATTCAGTACTTC.

The chain combines TRBV21-1 with TRBJ1-5; the table's D call TRBD1 went unverified against the DNA. TRBV21-1 is shown as a pseudogene. The CDR3 has 15 residues. The CDR3 DNA is TGTGCCAGCAGCAACCCGACAGAGAGCAATCAGCCCCAGCATTTT. Translation gives CASSNPTESNQPQHF.

This chain uses TRBV27 with TRBJ1-1, with 8 bases matching TRBD1. CDR1 and CDR2 from the germline V gene are MNHEY and SMNVEV (reference sequence). CDR3 length: 14 amino acids. V shed 2 bases, J shed 5 bases, and the junction held 4 bases outside the gene matches. The CDR3 DNA is TGTGCCAGCAGTTTAGACAGGGGAAGTACTGAAGCTTTCTTT. It yields the protein CASSLDRGSTEAFF.

This clone was seen a few times. V usage is TRBV28 and J usage is TRBJ1-2; perhaps TRBD1 as D (6 bases). The CDR3 contains 11 residues. Germline V gene sequence: CDR1 MDHEN, CDR2 SYDVKM. The V end lost 6 bases, the J end lost 8 bases, and 10 bases lay between the germline ends. In nucleotides, the CDR3 is TGTGCCAGCAGCCAAGGGGGAGGCTACACCTTC. Amino acids: CASSQGGGYTF.

The chain carries TRBV4-3 and TRBJ1-2; D is undetermined. The CDR3 is 13 residues long. CDR1 is LGHNA and CDR2 is YSLEER in the germline V gene. The ends were cut back, 7 bases at V and 4 bases at J, with 13 bases in the middle. The CDR3 nucleotides read TGCGCCAGCACCCTGAATCATAGCTATGGCTACACCTTC. This gives the protein CASTLNHSYGYTF.

The CDR3 nucleotides are TGTGCCAGTACCCGAGAGGTGCAGAGGCATCAGCCCCAGCATTTT. Amino acids: CASTREVQRHQPQHF. This chain links TRBV19 with TRBJ1-5; no reliable D call. CDR1 and CDR2 from the germline V gene are LNHDA and SQIVND (reference sequence). The CDR3 is 15 amino acids. V was trimmed by 7 bases and J by 5 bases, leaving 18 bases between them.

The chain carries TRBV11-2 and TRBJ2-7; tentative D call: TRBD2 (6 bases). Germline CDR1 SGHAT, CDR2 FQNNGV. The length of the CDR3 is 14 residues. Deletions cut 8 bases from V and 9 bases from J, with 23 bases between. The CDR3 protein is CASGDSGSPPRQYF. The CDR3 coding sequence is TGTGCCAGCGGGGACTCGGGTTCGCCCCCTAGGCAGTACTTC.

This clone was seen only a few times. The rearrangement joins TRBV2 to TRBJ2-7; no clear D. From germline, CDR1 is SNHLY and CDR2 FYNNEI. V lost 6 bases, J lost 1 base, and 16 bases lay in between. The CDR3 sequence is 15 residues long. The CDR3 nucleotides read TGTGCCAGCAGCTCGTCAACTACGTGGTCCTACGAGCAGTACTTC. This encodes CASSSSTTWSYEQYF.

The rearrangement links TRBV9 to TRBJ2-2; 8 nucleotides line up with TRBD2. This CDR3 is built from 17 residues. The V and J ends lost 3 bases and 8 bases, in that order; junction bases with no gene match: 15. Germline V CDR1 and CDR2: SGDLS, YYNGEE. CDR3 DNA sequence: TGTGCCAGCAGCGCCACAGGGAAGGTAGCGGGATGGGGGGAGCTGTTTTTT. Translated: CASSATGKVAGWGELFF.

The V call is TRBV6-1, the J call TRBJ2-5; 7 bases are a match to TRBD1. The CDR3 runs 13 residues. V lost 4 bases, J lost 5 bases, and 4 bases stayed unmatched. CDR1 is MNHNS, CDR2 SASEGT, per germline. The CDR3 is CASSGQGRETQYF. CDR3 DNA sequence: TGTGCCAGCAGTGGACAGGGAAGGGAGACCCAGTACTTC.

This chain connects TRBV2 to TRBJ1-2; D is perhaps TRBD1 (5 bases). This CDR3 contains 17 residues. Trimming took 5 bases from V and 2 from J, leaving 21 bases between them. The germline V gene has CDR1 SNHLY and CDR2 FYNNEI. The CDR3 here is CASSYQASGLLNYGYTF. In DNA form, the CDR3 reads TGTGCCAGCAGTTACCAAGCTTCGGGACTTTTAAACTATGGCTACACCTTC.

The J gene is TRBJ2-7, the V gene TRBV7-9; 10 positions match TRBD1. After removal of 5 bases from V and 12 bases from J, the junction contained 16 bases not matched to a gene. CDR1 and CDR2 (germline): SEHNR, FQNEAQ (reference sequence). The CDR3 runs 15 residues. CDR3 nucleotides: TGTGCCAGCAGCCAAGACCGTCTCCGGGACAGGGGAGCGTACTTC. Translation: CASSQDRLRDRGAYF.

CDR3 sequence (DNA): TGTGCCACCAGCAGAGAGAAGCGGGAGGGTCCCTACGAGCAGTACTTC. Translated: CATSREKREGPYEQYF. This chain joins TRBV15 and TRBJ2-7; TRBD2 matches at 10 bases. V gave up 0 bases and J gave up 2 bases; unmatched junction bases: 4. The germline CDR1 and CDR2 sequences are LNHNV and YYDKDF (reference sequence). This CDR3 is 16 amino acids long.